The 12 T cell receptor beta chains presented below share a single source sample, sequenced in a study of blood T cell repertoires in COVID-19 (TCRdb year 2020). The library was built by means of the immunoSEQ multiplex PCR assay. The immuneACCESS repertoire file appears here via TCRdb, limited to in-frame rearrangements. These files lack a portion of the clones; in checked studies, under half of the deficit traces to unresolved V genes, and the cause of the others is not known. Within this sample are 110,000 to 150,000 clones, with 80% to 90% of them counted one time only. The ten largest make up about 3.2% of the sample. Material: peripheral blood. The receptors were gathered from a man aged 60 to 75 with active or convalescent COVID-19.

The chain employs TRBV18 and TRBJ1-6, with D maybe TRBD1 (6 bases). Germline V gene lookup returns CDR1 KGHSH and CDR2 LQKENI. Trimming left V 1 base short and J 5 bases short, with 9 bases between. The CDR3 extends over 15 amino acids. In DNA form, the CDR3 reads TGTGCCAGCTCACCACGTCAGGGGAATAATTCACCCCTCCACTTT. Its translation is CASSPRQGNNSPLHF.

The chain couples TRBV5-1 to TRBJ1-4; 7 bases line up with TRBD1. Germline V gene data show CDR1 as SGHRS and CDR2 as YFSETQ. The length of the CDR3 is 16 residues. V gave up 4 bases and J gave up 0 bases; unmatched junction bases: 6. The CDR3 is CASSQGQLTTNEKLFF. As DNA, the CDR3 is TGCGCCAGCAGCCAGGGACAGTTAACAACTAATGAAAAACTGTTTTTT. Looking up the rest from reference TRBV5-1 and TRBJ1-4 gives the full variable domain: KAGVTQTPRYLIKTRGQQVTLSCSPISGHRSVSWYQQTPGQGLQFLFEYFSETQRNKGNFPGRFSGRQFSNSRSEMNVSTLELGDSALYLCASSQGQLTTNEKLFFGSGTQLSVL.

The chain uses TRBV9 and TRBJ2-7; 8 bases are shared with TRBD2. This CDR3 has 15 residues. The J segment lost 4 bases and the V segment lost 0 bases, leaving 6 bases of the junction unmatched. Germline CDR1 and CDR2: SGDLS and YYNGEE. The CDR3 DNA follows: TGTGCCAGCAGCGTAGCGGGGGGGACTACATACGAGCAGTACTTC. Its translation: CASSVAGGTTYEQYF.

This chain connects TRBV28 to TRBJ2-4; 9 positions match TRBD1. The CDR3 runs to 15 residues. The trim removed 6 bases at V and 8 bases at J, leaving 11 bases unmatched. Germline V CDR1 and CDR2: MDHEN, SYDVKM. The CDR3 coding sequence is TGTGCCAGCAGCCCCCCGGGACAGGGTATTGACATTCAGTACTTC. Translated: CASSPPGQGIDIQYF.

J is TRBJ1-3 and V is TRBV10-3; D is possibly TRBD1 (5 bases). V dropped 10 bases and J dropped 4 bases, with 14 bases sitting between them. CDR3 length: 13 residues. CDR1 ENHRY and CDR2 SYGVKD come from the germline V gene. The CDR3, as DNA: TGTGCCACAAGCAGGGCGGGAGGAAACACCATATATTTT. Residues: CATSRAGGNTIYF.

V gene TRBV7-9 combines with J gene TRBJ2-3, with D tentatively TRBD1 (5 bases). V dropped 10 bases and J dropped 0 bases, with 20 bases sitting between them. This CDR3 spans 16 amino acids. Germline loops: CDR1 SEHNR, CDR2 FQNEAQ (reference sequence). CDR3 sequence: CATPIEDSSSTDTQYF. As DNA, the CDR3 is TGTGCCACCCCAATAGAAGACAGCTCTAGCACAGATACGCAGTATTTT.

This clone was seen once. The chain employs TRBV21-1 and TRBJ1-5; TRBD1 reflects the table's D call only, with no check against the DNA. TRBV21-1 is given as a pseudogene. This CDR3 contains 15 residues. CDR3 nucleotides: TGTGCCAGCAGTGATAACGGGACAGGCGATCAGCCCCAGCATTTT. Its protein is CASSDNGTGDQPQHF.

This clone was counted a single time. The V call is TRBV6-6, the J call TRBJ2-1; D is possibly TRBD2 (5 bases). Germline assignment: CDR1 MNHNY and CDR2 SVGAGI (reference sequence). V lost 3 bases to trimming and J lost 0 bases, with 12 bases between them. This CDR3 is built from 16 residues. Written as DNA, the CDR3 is TGTGCCAGCAGTTATATAGCGCCTAGCTCCTACAATGAGCAGTTCTTC. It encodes CASSYIAPSSYNEQFF.

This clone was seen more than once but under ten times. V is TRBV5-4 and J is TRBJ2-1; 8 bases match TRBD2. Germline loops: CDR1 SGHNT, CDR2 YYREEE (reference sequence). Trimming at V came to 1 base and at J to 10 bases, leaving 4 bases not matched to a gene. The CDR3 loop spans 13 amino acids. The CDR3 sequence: CASSLISGKEQFF. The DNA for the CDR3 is TGTGCCAGCAGCTTGATTAGCGGGAAAGAGCAGTTCTTC.

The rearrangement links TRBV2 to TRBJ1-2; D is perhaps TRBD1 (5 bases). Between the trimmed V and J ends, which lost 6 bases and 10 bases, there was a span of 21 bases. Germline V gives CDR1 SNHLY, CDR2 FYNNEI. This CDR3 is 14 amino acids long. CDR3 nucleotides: TGTGCCAGCAGCGAATACCCACCCGGGGGTTACTACACCTTC. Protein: CASSEYPPGGYYTF.

CDR3 bases: TGCGCCAGCAGCCAAGACAGAGGCTACTACGAGCAGTACTTC. Translating it yields CASSQDRGYYEQYF. This chain connects TRBV4-1 to TRBJ2-7; D ambiguous. The germline V gene encodes CDR1 MGHRA and CDR2 YSYEKL. The length of the CDR3 is 14 residues. Trimming stripped 0 bases from V and 3 bases from J, with 9 bases between.

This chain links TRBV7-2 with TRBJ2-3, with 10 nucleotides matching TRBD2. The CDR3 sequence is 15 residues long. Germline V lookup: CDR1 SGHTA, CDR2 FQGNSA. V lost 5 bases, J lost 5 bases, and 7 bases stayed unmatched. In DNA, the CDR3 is TGTGCCAGCAGCCAAAGCGGGGGGGCCGGAGATACGCAGTATTTT. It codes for CASSQSGGAGDTQYF.